This T cell receptor (beta chain) was obtained from a study of blood T cell repertoires in COVID-19. Whole-study context: The samples span acute and convalescent COVID-19 from the United States, Italy and Spain. Sources were T cells, B-cell-depleted T cells, or PBMCs; the material itself was cDNA or gDNA.

Sequenced by immunoSEQ multiplex PCR; TCRdb stores in-frame clones only, minus some. In the table there are fewer than 75,000 clones, around nine tenths of which are singletons. Germline-derived CDR1 and CDR2 are LGHDT and YNNKEL (reference sequence). Losses at the gene ends were 4 bases for V and 8 bases for J; bases not matched to a gene: 10. The CDR3 has 16 residues. The sequenced sample was peripheral blood. The clonotype originates from a man aged 70 or older with acute or convalescent COVID-19. The chain is built from TRBV3-1 (or the pseudogene TRBV3-2) and TRBJ1-6; 8 bases are shared with TRBD1. The DNA of the CDR3 is TGTGCCAGCAGCCCCCTAACAGGGGGAAGGGATTCACCCCTCCACTTT. Translated: CASSPLTGGRDSPLHF.